This T cell receptor beta chain was recorded in a study of CD8 T cells in ankylosing spondylitis. As concerns this clonotype: Its antigen is not known.

CDR3 size: 16 residues. Per the germline V gene, CDR1 is SQVTM and CDR2 is ANQGSEA. J was trimmed by 2 bases and V by 6 bases; bases with no gene match: 11. From the 5' RACE reads, TCRdb called clonotypes with MiXCR, one entry per CDR3 protein. Of about 150,000 distinct CDR3 sequences in the sample, roughly 44% were seen once. Study conclusions and caveats: A motif of 7 or 8 highly homologous TCR beta variants was seen as apparently characteristic of ankylosing spondylitis blood.

This sequence was found in a male donor with ankylosing spondylitis. The chain uses TRBV29-1 and TRBJ2-3; 10 nucleotides agree with TRBD1. The source material was synovial fluid, either unsorted or a sorted T cell fraction (not recorded which). The CDR3 loop is CSVPLTGGRITDTQYF. DNA of the CDR3: TGCAGCGTACCCTTGACAGGGGGCCGTATCACAGATACGCAGTATTTT.